This TCR beta chain was identified in a study of T-cell reconstitution after alpha-beta-depleted transplantation in children. Study results and limitations: Recipient T cells and thymic progenitors that survived gave rise to the high TCRbeta diversity observed at day 60 in some patients. Newly produced T cells mostly accounted for T-cell counts and diversity one year post-transplant.

Unique molecular identifiers featured in how the TCRbeta library was prepared. TCRdb reprocessed the PCR reads with MiXCR, giving one entry per CDR3 protein. The table records about 200,000 distinct CDR3 sequences, roughly 6% of them present only once. This clonotype came up many times. Its antigen is not known. The CDR3 has 15 amino acids. Per germline, CDR1 SNHLY and CDR2 FYNNEI. Trimming cost V 1 base and J 3 bases; bases outside gene matches: 0. The TCR comes from a girl under two years old with combined immunodeficiency, due to receive a stem cell transplant. The sequencing used PBMCs, collected before TCRalphabeta/CD19-depleted stem cell transplant. The rearrangement links TRBV2 to TRBJ2-3, with 11 nucleotides matching TRBD2. CDR3 region: CASSEGTSGTDTQYF. CDR3 coding DNA: TGTGCCAGCAGTGAAGGGACTAGCGGGACAGATACGCAGTATTTT.